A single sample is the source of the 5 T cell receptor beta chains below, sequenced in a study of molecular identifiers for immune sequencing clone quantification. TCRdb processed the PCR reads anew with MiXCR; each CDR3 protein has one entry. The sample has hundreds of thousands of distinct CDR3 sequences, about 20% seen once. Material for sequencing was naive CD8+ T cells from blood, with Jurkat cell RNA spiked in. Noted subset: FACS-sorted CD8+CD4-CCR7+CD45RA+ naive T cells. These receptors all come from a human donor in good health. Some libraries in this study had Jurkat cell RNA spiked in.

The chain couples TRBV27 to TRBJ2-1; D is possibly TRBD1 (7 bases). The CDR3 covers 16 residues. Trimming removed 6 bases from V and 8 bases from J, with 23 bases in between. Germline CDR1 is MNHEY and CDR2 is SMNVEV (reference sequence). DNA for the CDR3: TGTGCCAGCAGCGAGCCTCGGGGCAGGGGGGTCGATGAGCAGTTCTTC. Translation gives CASSEPRGRGVDEQFF.

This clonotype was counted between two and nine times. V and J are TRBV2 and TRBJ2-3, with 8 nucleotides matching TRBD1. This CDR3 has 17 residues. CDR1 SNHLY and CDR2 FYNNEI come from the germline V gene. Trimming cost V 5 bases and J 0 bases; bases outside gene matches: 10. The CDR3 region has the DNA TGTGCCAGCAGTCGGGACAGGCAAGGGGTGAGCACAGATACGCAGTATTTT. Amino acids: CASSRDRQGVSTDTQYF. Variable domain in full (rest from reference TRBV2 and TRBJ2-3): EPEVTQTPSHQVTQMGQEVILRCVPISNHLYFYWYRQILGQKVEFLVSFYNNEISEKSEIFDDQFSVERPDGSNFTLKIRSTKLEDSAMYFCASSRDRQGVSTDTQYFGPGTRLTVL.

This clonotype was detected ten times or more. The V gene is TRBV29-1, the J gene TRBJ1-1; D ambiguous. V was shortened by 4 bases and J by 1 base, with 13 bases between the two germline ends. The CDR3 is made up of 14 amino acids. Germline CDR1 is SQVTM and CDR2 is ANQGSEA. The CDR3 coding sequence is TGCAGCGTTGGCTATCGCACGGGGAACACTGAAGCTTTCTTT. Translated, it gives CSVGYRTGNTEAFF.

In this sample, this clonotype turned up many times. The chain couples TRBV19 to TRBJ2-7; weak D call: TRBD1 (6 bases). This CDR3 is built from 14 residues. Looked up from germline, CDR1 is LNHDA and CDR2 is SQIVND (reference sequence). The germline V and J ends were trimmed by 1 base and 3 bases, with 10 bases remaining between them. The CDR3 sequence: CASSIVGGHYEQYF. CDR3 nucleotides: TGTGCCAGTAGTATAGTTGGGGGACACTACGAGCAGTACTTC.

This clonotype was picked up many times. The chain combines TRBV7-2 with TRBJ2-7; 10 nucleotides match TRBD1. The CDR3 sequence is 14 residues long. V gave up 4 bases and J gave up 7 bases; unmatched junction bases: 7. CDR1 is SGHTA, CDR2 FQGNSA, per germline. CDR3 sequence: CASSSRDRGLEQYF. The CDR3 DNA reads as TGTGCCAGCAGCTCGAGGGACAGGGGATTGGAGCAGTACTTC.